This entry lists 17 T cell receptor beta chains sequenced from one sample in a study of cytomegalovirus exposure and HLA in healthy donors. Primers for the PCR totalled 60 Vbeta and 13 Jbeta. TCRdb's table, derived via immunoSEQ multiplex PCR, lists solely in-frame clones and lacks some. The sample lists approximately 120,000 clones; 70% to 80% were seen once. The sample consisted of PBMCs. The receptors were gathered from a man between 25 and 39 years old in good health and CMV-seronegative.

The chain joins TRBV2 to TRBJ1-3, with D perhaps matching TRBD1 (6 bases). Between the trimmed V and J ends, which lost 7 bases and 0 bases, there was a span of 16 bases. CDR1 is SNHLY, CDR2 FYNNEI, per germline. This CDR3 is 16 amino acids long. The CDR3 region has the DNA TGTGCCAGCACTCTGGAATGGACAGTCTCTGGAAACACCATATATTTT. Protein sequence: CASTLEWTVSGNTIYF. The full variable domain, in which reference TRBV2 and TRBJ1-3 provide the parts outside the CDR3, is EPEVTQTPSHQVTQMGQEVILRCVPISNHLYFYWYRQILGQKVEFLVSFYNNEISEKSEIFDDQFSVERPDGSNFTLKIRSTKLEDSAMYFCASTLEWTVSGNTIYFGEGSWLTVV.

This sequence joins TRBV30 and TRBJ2-5, with D maybe TRBD1 (5 bases). CDR1 and CDR2 (germline): GTSNPN, SVGIG (reference sequence). This CDR3 comprises 13 residues. V lost 7 bases, J lost 2 bases, and 14 bases lay in between. CDR3 nucleotides: TGTGCCTTACTTAGACAGATTCAAGAGACCCAGTACTTC. It specifies CALLRQIQETQYF. The full variable domain, with the rest looked up from reference TRBV30 and TRBJ2-5, is SQTIHQWPATLVQPVGSPLSLECTVEGTSNPNLYWYRQAAGRGLQLLFYSVGIGQISSEVPQNLSASRPQDRQFILSSKKLLLSDSGFYLCALLRQIQETQYFGPGTRLLVL.

The rearrangement joins TRBV7-9 to TRBJ1-5; D possibly corresponds to TRBD1 (5 bases). V lost 5 bases and J lost 0, with 23 bases in between. The CDR3 runs 19 residues. Germline loops: CDR1 SEHNR, CDR2 FQNEAQ (reference sequence). This CDR3 is CASSPLGLRQSSSNQPQHF. CDR3 DNA sequence: TGTGCCAGCAGCCCTTTGGGCTTGCGACAGAGTTCTAGCAATCAGCCCCAGCATTTT.

The chain carries TRBV12-5 and TRBJ2-3; D gene uncertain. The CDR3 covers 13 residues. The V end was cut by 1 base, the J end by 3 bases, with 5 bases between. Germline V lookup: CDR1 LGHNT, CDR2 FRNRAP. DNA of the CDR3: TGTGCTAGTGGTTTGGCGGGTACAGATACGCAGTATTTT. Protein product: CASGLAGTDTQYF.

The chain employs TRBV28 and TRBJ2-1; 8 nucleotides line up with TRBD2. CDR1 and CDR2 from the germline V gene are MDHEN and SYDVKM. The CDR3 totals 17 residues. After removal of 4 bases from V and 8 bases from J, the junction contained 16 bases not matched to a gene. The CDR3 loop is CASSSPQPGGARDEQFF. The CDR3 region has the DNA TGTGCCAGCAGTTCCCCCCAGCCCGGGGGGGCCAGAGATGAGCAGTTCTTC.

V is TRBV2 and J is TRBJ2-7; tentatively, D is TRBD2 (5 bases). The V end lost 7 bases, the J end lost 3 bases, and 13 bases lay between the germline ends. The length of the CDR3 is 13 residues. The germline CDR1 and CDR2 sequences are SNHLY and FYNNEI. This chain's CDR3 is CASTRLTNYEQYF. The CDR3 nucleotides are TGTGCCAGCACAAGACTAACAAACTACGAGCAGTACTTC.

The chain carries TRBV7-9 and TRBJ1-6; D is possibly TRBD1 (5 bases). V was clipped by 0 bases and J by 8 bases, with 11 bases between them. Germline V gives CDR1 SEHNR, CDR2 FQNEAQ (reference sequence). CDR3 length: 15 amino acids. Written as DNA, the CDR3 is TGTGCCAGCAGCTTAGCAGGACAAGCTTATTCACCCCTCCACTTT. Its translation: CASSLAGQAYSPLHF.

This clone came up a few times. The chain uses TRBV28 and TRBJ2-7; TRBD1 is a possible D gene (6 bases). Trimming removed 6 bases from V and 2 bases from J, with 17 bases in between. The length of the CDR3 is 15 residues. The germline gives CDR1 MDHEN, CDR2 SYDVKM. The CDR3 nucleotides are TGTGCCAGCAGCCCTAGGGGGACGCTGACCTACGAGCAGTACTTC. Translating gives CASSPRGTLTYEQYF.

V usage is TRBV25-1 and J usage is TRBJ2-7; 8 bases line up with TRBD2. The J segment lost 2 bases and the V segment lost 4 bases, leaving 4 bases of the junction unmatched. Germline CDR1 is MGHDK and CDR2 is SYGVNS. This CDR3 has 14 residues. In DNA form, the CDR3 reads TGTGCCAGCAGTGTAGACGGGGGGGCCTACGAGCAGTACTTC. Its translation is CASSVDGGAYEQYF.

J is TRBJ1-2 and V is TRBV29-1, with D maybe TRBD1 (5 bases). Between the trimmed V and J ends, which lost 1 base and 7 bases, there was a span of 10 bases. CDR1 is SQVTM and CDR2 is ANQGSEA in the germline V gene. The CDR3 is made up of 12 amino acids. This CDR3 is CSVEVRRGGYTF. CDR3 DNA sequence: TGCAGCGTTGAAGTTAGGAGGGGTGGCTACACCTTC.

V and J are TRBV7-9 and TRBJ2-5; D gene unclear. The J call may be in error: the DNA end matches TRBJ2-7 better. There are 13 residues in the CDR3. Germline values: CDR1 SEHNR, CDR2 FQNEAQ (reference sequence). As DNA, the CDR3 is TGTGCCAGCAGCCCTACAGTGCGCTACGAGCAGTACTTC. This encodes CASSPTVRYEQYF.

A note on this clone: This CDR3 is also generated by other DNA sequences in the sample. In DNA form, the CDR3 reads TGTGCCAGCAGCTTAGGGCAAACCTATGGCTACACCTTC. This sequence encodes CASSLGQTYGYTF. V gene TRBV7-2 combines with J gene TRBJ1-2; no reliable D call. Germline V CDR1 and CDR2: SGHTA, FQGNSA. V dropped 1 base and J dropped 4 bases, with 7 bases sitting between them. CDR3 length: 13 residues.

This clone was picked up a small number of times. The chain carries TRBV2 and TRBJ1-2, with D perhaps matching TRBD1 (6 bases). Germline CDR1 SNHLY, CDR2 FYNNEI. With 4 bases removed from V and 5 bases from J, the gap between germline ends came to 11 bases. There are 13 residues in the CDR3. The CDR3 coding sequence is TGTGCCAGCAGTGCTGGGGGGGCTTATGGCTACACCTTC. Translating it yields CASSAGGAYGYTF.

The CDR3 spells CASSKVGTAEQFF. Written as DNA, the CDR3 is TGTGCCAGTAGTAAAGTGGGGACAGCTGAGCAGTTCTTC. The gene calls are TRBV19 and TRBJ2-1, with 7 bases fitting TRBD1. This CDR3 is built from 13 residues. V was clipped by 4 bases and J by 9 bases; unmatched bases: 6. CDR1 is LNHDA and CDR2 is SQIVND in the germline V gene (reference sequence).

The rearrangement uses TRBV7-2 and TRBJ1-5, with a weak D call TRBD1 (6 bases). Germline loops: CDR1 SGHTA, CDR2 FQGNSA. The V gene lost 3 bases and the J gene lost 3 bases, with 12 bases spanning the gap. This CDR3 region has 15 residues. The CDR3 DNA follows: TGTGCCAGCAGCTTCGCCAGGGGAAACAATCAGCCCCAGCATTTT. This encodes CASSFARGNNQPQHF.

The rearrangement links TRBV29-1 to TRBJ2-5, with D perhaps TRBD2 (5 bases). This CDR3 is built from 12 residues. Germline V CDR1 and CDR2: SQVTM, ANQGSEA. V was clipped by 2 bases and J by 9 bases, with 13 bases between them. The CDR3 spells CSVETAGKSQYF. In DNA form, the CDR3 reads TGCAGCGTTGAAACCGCCGGGAAGTCCCAGTACTTC.

The chain employs TRBV29-1 and TRBJ2-5, with TRBD1 identical over 9 bases. The end of the DNA aligns better with TRBJ2-7, so the J call may be wrong. Germline V gene sequence: CDR1 SQVTM, CDR2 ANQGSEA. The CDR3 runs to 13 residues. CDR3 DNA sequence: TGCAGCGTTGATGGGACAGGGTTGTACGAGCAGTACTTC. Translation: CSVDGTGLYEQYF.